These 4 T cell receptor beta chains were all obtained from the same sample, sequenced in a study of control samples from healthy donors and cancer patients. Using immunoSEQ multiplex PCR, the repertoire was profiled, and TCRdb retains in-frame clones only, with some absent. This table holds over 200,000 clones, roughly four fifths found once. Sequenced: PBMCs. These TCRs come from a woman in her sixties with lung cancer.

V and J are TRBV7-2 and TRBJ1-5; D gene unclear. V was cut by 3 bases and J by 5 bases, with 14 bases left in between. The CDR3 consists of 15 residues. CDR1 and CDR2 from the germline V gene are SGHTA and FQGNSA. The CDR3 spells CASSFVPNGHQPQHF. The CDR3 DNA reads TGTGCCAGCAGCTTTGTCCCTAACGGCCATCAGCCCCAGCATTTT.

The chain is built from TRBV19 and TRBJ1-5; a weak D match, TRBD1 (5 bases). This CDR3 region has 15 residues. Trimming pared 7 bases from V and 1 base from J, leaving 14 bases between. Germline V CDR1 and CDR2: LNHDA, SQIVND (reference sequence). The chain's CDR3 is CASNSQGGSNQPQHF. Here the CDR3 DNA reads TGTGCCAGTAACTCGCAGGGAGGCAGCAATCAGCCCCAGCATTTT.

The rearrangement joins TRBV9 to TRBJ2-1; D not certain. Per germline, CDR1 SGDLS and CDR2 YYNGEE. The germline V and J ends were trimmed by 0 bases and 10 bases, with 14 bases remaining between them. This CDR3 has 14 amino acids. DNA for the CDR3: TGTGCCAGCAGCGTAGGTGGCAGCCAAGGAGAGCAGTTCTTC. Translating it yields CASSVGGSQGEQFF.

J is TRBJ1-1 and V is TRBV9; 8 bases map to TRBD1. This CDR3 is built from 15 residues. Germline V lookup: CDR1 SGDLS, CDR2 YYNGEE. Unmatched junction bases numbered 10, after V lost 6 bases and J lost 3 bases. DNA for the CDR3: TGTGCCAGCACCCAGGGGGCCTACCTGGACACTGAAGCTTTCTTT. It is translated as CASTQGAYLDTEAFF.